This TCR beta chain came from a study of cytomegalovirus exposure and HLA in healthy donors. Primers included in the PCR were 60 Vbeta and 13 Jbeta primers. Using immunoSEQ multiplex PCR, the repertoire was profiled, and TCRdb retains in-frame clones only, with some absent. The sample has around 170,000 clones; more than 65% are singletons. The germline V gene encodes CDR1 MGHRA and CDR2 YSYEKL. CDR3 length: 16 amino acids. J lost 6 bases, V lost 4 bases, and 8 bases had no gene match. The TCR was taken from a man aged 45-65 years in good health and CMV-seronegative. Sequencing used PBMCs. This rearrangement joins TRBV4-1 to TRBJ2-1, with 11 bases identical to TRBD1. The CDR3 sequence: CASSPFGQGAGNEQFF. The CDR3 nucleotides are TGCGCCAGCAGCCCTTTTGGACAGGGGGCCGGCAATGAGCAGTTCTTC.